The 10 T cell receptor beta chains below come from one sample, sequenced in a study of blood T cell repertoires in COVID-19 (dated by TCRdb to 2018 to 2020). Library construction relied on the immunoSEQ multiplex PCR assay. The table was pulled from immuneACCESS by TCRdb, which kept in-frame rearrangements only. Such tables lose some clones; where checked, under half of the loss comes from unresolved V genes, and the rest has no known cause. This sample lists 350,000 to 400,000 clones; around 89% were detected once. The biggest ten clones account for 1.2% of the sample. The material sequenced was PBMCs or T cells enriched from blood (not recorded which). All receptors come from a woman aged 18 to 35 who had recovered from COVID-19.

The chain recombines TRBV4-1 with TRBJ1-2, with no clear D. V was clipped by 1 base and J by 2 bases, with 11 bases between them. The germline CDR1 and CDR2 sequences are MGHRA and YSYEKL. The CDR3 contains 15 residues. For the CDR3, the DNA is TGCGCCAGCAGCCAAGCCCTGGGAGGGAACTATGGCTACACCTTC. This translates into CASSQALGGNYGYTF.

This sequence joins TRBV10-2 and TRBJ2-1; 7 bases align to TRBD1. Looked up from germline, CDR1 is WSHSY and CDR2 is SAAADI. The CDR3 runs 15 residues. With V trimmed by 5 bases and J by 5 bases, 9 bases remained unmatched. CDR3 sequence (DNA): TGCGCCAGCAGTCAGACGACAGGGACAAACAATGAGCAGTTCTTC. It encodes CASSQTTGTNNEQFF.

The chain combines TRBV7-2 with TRBJ2-5; TRBD2 aligns across 12 bases. Unmatched junction bases numbered 2, after V lost 1 base and J lost 2 bases. Germline lookup yields CDR1 SGHTA and CDR2 FQGNSA. This CDR3 comprises 16 residues. The DNA for the CDR3 is TGTGCCAGCAGCTTAGAGCTAGCGGGGGGGCAAGAGACCCAGTACTTC. Amino acids: CASSLELAGGQETQYF.

V gene TRBV5-1 combines with J gene TRBJ1-2; TRBD1 agrees at 9 bases. CDR3 size: 17 residues. The trim removed 3 bases at V and 4 bases at J, leaving 13 bases unmatched. Germline loops: CDR1 SGHRS, CDR2 YFSETQ. Here the CDR3 reads CASSSDRGGIIGYGYTF. In DNA form, the CDR3 reads TGCGCCAGCAGCTCGGACAGGGGAGGGATCATAGGCTATGGCTACACCTTC.

The chain has TRBV28 and TRBJ2-7; 10 bases fit TRBD1. J gave up 3 bases and V 1 base, and 9 bases lay outside the gene matches. Germline CDR1 MDHEN, CDR2 SYDVKM. CDR3 length: 17 residues. CDR3 in DNA: TGTGCCAGCAGTTTATCTAAGGGGGGGACAGGGGACTACGAGCAGTACTTC. It translates to CASSLSKGGTGDYEQYF.

This chain joins TRBV3-1 (or the pseudogene TRBV3-2) and TRBJ1-2; a possible D gene is TRBD1 (5 bases). The CDR3 is 15 amino acids. The germline CDR1 and CDR2 sequences are LGHDT and YNNKEL (reference sequence). V was pared by 5 bases and J by 3 bases, with 16 bases between. In DNA form, the CDR3 reads TGTGCCAGCAGCAGCCGGGGGTCGTTGGACTATGGCTACACCTTC. This encodes CASSSRGSLDYGYTF.

This clone has only a few counts. The chain carries TRBV5-5 and TRBJ1-4; 7 bases map to TRBD1. V gave up 6 bases and J gave up 6 bases; unmatched junction bases: 11. CDR3 size: 15 residues. CDR1 is SGHKS and CDR2 is YYEKEE in the germline V gene (reference sequence). CDR3 DNA sequence: TGTGCCAGCACCCGGGACCCCCAGGGGGATGAAAAACTGTTTTTT. Its protein is CASTRDPQGDEKLFF.

The chain uses TRBV6-2 or TRBV6-3 and TRBJ2-7; D is possibly TRBD1 (6 bases). Germline V gives CDR1 MNHEY, CDR2 SVGEGT. V was shortened by 5 bases and J by 6 bases, with 11 bases between the two germline ends. The CDR3 length is 12 residues. CDR3 protein: CASSNRVREQYF. CDR3 nucleotides: TGTGCCAGCAGTAACAGGGTTCGCGAGCAGTACTTC.

V usage is TRBV30 and J usage is TRBJ1-3; D remains unclear. CDR1 is GTSNPN and CDR2 is SVGIG in the germline V gene (reference sequence). The CDR3 has 14 residues. V lost 5 bases and J 0 bases, leaving 11 bases between the germline ends. The CDR3 sequence is CAWVPHSSGNTIYF. The CDR3 DNA reads as TGTGCCTGGGTGCCGCACAGCTCTGGAAACACCATATATTTT.

V usage is TRBV5-6 and J usage is TRBJ1-4; no reliable D call. Germline V gene sequence: CDR1 SGHDT, CDR2 YYEEEE. V dropped 2 bases and J dropped 0 bases, with 11 bases sitting between them. The CDR3 length is 16 residues. CDR3 coding DNA: TGTGCCAGCAGCTTATCAGGCCCTGCAACTAATGAAAAACTGTTTTTT. Its protein product is CASSLSGPATNEKLFF.